This is a list of T cell receptor beta chains from one sample in a study of identical twins. TCRdb reprocessed the 5' RACE reads with MiXCR, giving one entry per CDR3 protein. This sample has hundreds of thousands of distinct CDR3 sequences, with around 20% found just once. This sample also appeared in a second study, on T cells expressing NK-cell markers.

Sequences were obtained from PBMCs. The receptors derive from a woman under 30 in good health. Both conserved end residues are part of each CDR3. A D gene is named only where the DNA matches it firmly. Only some rows state a clone size, as once, few, many or a class for expanded clones.

>TRBV3-1|20|TRBD1|-|TRBJ1-2
CASSQDWVRTGGHRNYGYTF
TGTGCCAGCAGCCAAGATTGGGTTAGGACAGGGGGCCATAGGAACTATGGCTACACCTTC
>TRBV20-1|12|TRBD1|-|TRBJ1-2
CSARRGQGSYTF
TGCAGTGCTAGAAGGGGACAGGGAAGCTACACCTTC
>TRBV5-1|16|-|-|TRBJ2-3
CASSVERGTFTDTQYF
TGCGCCAGCAGCGTGGAGAGGGGGACTTTCACAGATACGCAGTATTTT
>TRBV12-3/TRBV12-4|19|TRBD2|many|TRBJ2-3
CASSSRMAGGPSVTDTQYF
TGTGCCAGCAGTTCCCGGATGGCGGGGGGGCCTTCAGTGACAGATACGCAGTATTTT
>TRBV6-5|11|-|-|TRBJ1-1
CASRSVTEAFF
TGTGCCAGCAGATCGGTAACTGAAGCTTTCTTT
>TRBV7-3|13|TRBD2|many|TRBJ2-3
CATGPGGTDTQYF
TGTGCCACCGGGCCGGGGGGGACAGATACGCAGTATTTT
>TRBV6-6|16|TRBD1|-|TRBJ1-2
CASSYDTGQGYYGYTF
TGTGCCAGCAGTTACGATACGGGACAGGGGTACTATGGCTACACCTTC
>TRBV9|15|-|few|TRBJ2-2
CASSTTTRNTGELFF
TGTGCCAGCAGCACAACGACTAGGAACACCGGGGAGCTGTTTTTT
>TRBV5-1|12|-|few|TRBJ2-5
CASSSAGETQYF
TGCGCCAGCAGCTCGGCGGGTGAGACCCAGTACTTC
>TRBV12-3/TRBV12-4|13|-|once|TRBJ1-2
CASSLKGYYGYTF
TGTGCCAGCAGTTTAAAGGGTTACTATGGCTACACCTTC
>TRBV27|13|TRBD1|few|TRBJ2-7
CASGGTGVLEQYF
TGTGCCAGCGGGGGGACAGGGGTTCTCGAGCAGTACTTC
>TRBV29-1|14|TRBD2|few|TRBJ2-5
CSVDRPSGLETQYF
TGCAGCGTTGATCGGCCTAGCGGATTAGAGACCCAGTACTTC
>TRBV14|15|-|few|TRBJ2-3
CASSQGGTYTDTQYF
TGTGCCAGCAGCCAAGGAGGCACCTACACAGATACGCAGTATTTT
>TRBV4-3|16|TRBD2|-|TRBJ2-1
CASSQDRLAGGDEQFF
TGCGCCAGCAGCCAAGATCGACTAGCGGGGGGCGATGAGCAGTTCTTC
>TRBV12-3/TRBV12-4|14|TRBD1|-|TRBJ1-4
CASSSDRVDEKLFF
TGTGCCAGCAGCTCCGACAGGGTCGATGAAAAACTGTTTTTT
>TRBV10-3|18|TRBD1|few|TRBJ2-1
CAAGDREVILGSYNEQFF
TGTGCCGCCGGGGACAGGGAGGTAATATTAGGGTCCTACAATGAGCAGTTCTTC
>TRBV20-1|11|-|-|TRBJ1-4
CSATEGEKLFF
TGCAGTGCTACAGAGGGGGAAAAACTGTTTTTT
>TRBV9|15|TRBD2|-|TRBJ2-5
CASSAGGWVQETQYF
TGTGCCAGCAGCGCGGGGGGGTGGGTCCAAGAGACCCAGTACTTC
>TRBV20-1|13|-|-|TRBJ1-1
CSARASLGAEAFF
TGCAGTGCTAGAGCCAGTCTCGGGGCTGAAGCTTTCTTT
>TRBV12-3/TRBV12-4|15|-|few|TRBJ2-2
CASSRGLTNTGELFF
TGTGCCAGCAGCCGGGGCCTTACCAACACCGGGGAGCTGTTTTTT
>TRBV6-2/TRBV6-3|16|TRBD2|many|TRBJ2-1
CASIPSGTSGYNEQFF
TGTGCCAGCATCCCCTCCGGGACTAGCGGCTACAATGAGCAGTTCTTC
>TRBV29-1|14|-|few|TRBJ2-1
CSVEGGESYNEQFF
TGCAGCGTCGAGGGCGGGGAGAGCTACAATGAGCAGTTCTTC
>TRBV6-1|16|-|few|TRBJ1-1
CASHRMGRLRRSEAFF
TGTGCCAGCCATAGAATGGGGCGCCTAAGGAGATCTGAAGCTTTCTTT
>TRBV20-1|14|TRBD1|many|TRBJ1-2
CARDRGNSNYGYTF
TGCGCAAGGGACAGGGGAAATTCTAACTATGGCTACACCTTC